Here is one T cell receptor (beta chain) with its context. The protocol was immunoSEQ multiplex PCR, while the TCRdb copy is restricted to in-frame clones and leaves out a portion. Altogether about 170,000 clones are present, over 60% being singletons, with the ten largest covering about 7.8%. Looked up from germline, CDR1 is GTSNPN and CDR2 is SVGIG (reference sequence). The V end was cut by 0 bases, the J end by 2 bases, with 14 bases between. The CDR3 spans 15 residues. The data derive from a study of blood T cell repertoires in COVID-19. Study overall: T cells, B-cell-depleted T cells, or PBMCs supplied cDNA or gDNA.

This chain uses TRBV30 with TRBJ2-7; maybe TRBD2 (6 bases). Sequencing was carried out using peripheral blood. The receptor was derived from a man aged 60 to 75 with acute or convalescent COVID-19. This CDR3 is CAWSVGTGGAYEQYF. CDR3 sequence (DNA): TGTGCCTGGAGTGTAGGTACCGGGGGAGCCTACGAGCAGTACTTC.